This T cell receptor beta chain was obtained from a study of OX40 agonist ivuxolimab in advanced cancers. Study-wide background: Given to patients was ivuxolimab, an agonistic anti-OX40 (CD134) antibody. Every 2 weeks, patients got intravenous ivuxolimab at one of six dose levels (0.01-10 mg/kg).

This CDR3 has 15 residues. Looked up from germline, CDR1 is SGHVS and CDR2 is FNYEAQ. The V and J ends lost 8 bases and 4 bases, in that order; junction bases with no gene match: 9. TCRdb keeps only in-frame clones here, not all; method: immunoSEQ multiplex PCR. The sample consists of about 94,000 clones, roughly 84% of them appearing once. The chain has TRBV7-6 and TRBJ2-5; 11 bases match TRBD1. The sample consisted of CD4+ or CD8+ T cells sorted from blood, taken in a trial of the OX40 agonist ivuxolimab. The TCR comes from an adult with an advanced solid tumor such as melanoma, head and neck, liver or kidney cancer. CDR3 bases: TGTGCCAGCGGGCACCGGACAGGGGGCGGAGAGACCCAGTACTTC. The encoded protein is CASGHRTGGGETQYF.